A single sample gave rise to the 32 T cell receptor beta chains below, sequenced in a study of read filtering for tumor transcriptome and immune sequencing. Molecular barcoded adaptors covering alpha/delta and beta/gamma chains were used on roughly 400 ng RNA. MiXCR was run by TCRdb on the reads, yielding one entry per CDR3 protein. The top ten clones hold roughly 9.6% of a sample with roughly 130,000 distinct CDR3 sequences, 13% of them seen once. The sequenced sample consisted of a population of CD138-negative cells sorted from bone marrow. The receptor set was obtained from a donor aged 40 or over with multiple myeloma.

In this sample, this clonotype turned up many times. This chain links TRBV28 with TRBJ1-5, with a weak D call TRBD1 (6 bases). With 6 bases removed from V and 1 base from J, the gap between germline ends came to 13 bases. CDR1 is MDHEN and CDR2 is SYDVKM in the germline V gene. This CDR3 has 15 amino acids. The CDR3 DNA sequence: TGTGCCAGCAGGGGAGGGGGGCCGAGCAATCAGCCCCAGCATTTT. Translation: CASRGGGPSNQPQHF.

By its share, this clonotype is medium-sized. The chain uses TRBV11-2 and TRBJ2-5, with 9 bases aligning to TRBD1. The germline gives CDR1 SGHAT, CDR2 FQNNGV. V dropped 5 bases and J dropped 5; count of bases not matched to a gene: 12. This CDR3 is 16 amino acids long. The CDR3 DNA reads TGTGCCAGCAGCGCCTCCGGGACAGGGCGTGGGGAGACCCAGTACTTC. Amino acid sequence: CASSASGTGRGETQYF.

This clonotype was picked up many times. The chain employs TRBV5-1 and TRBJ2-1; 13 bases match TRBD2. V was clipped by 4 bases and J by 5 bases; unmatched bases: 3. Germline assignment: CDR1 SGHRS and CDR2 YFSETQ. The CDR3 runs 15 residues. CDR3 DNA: TGCGCCAGCAGCCCGGGACTAGCGGGAAACAATGAGCAGTTCTTC. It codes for CASSPGLAGNNEQFF. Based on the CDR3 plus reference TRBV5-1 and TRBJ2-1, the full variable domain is KAGVTQTPRYLIKTRGQQVTLSCSPISGHRSVSWYQQTPGQGLQFLFEYFSETQRNKGNFPGRFSGRQFSNSRSEMNVSTLELGDSALYLCASSPGLAGNNEQFFGPGTRLTVL.

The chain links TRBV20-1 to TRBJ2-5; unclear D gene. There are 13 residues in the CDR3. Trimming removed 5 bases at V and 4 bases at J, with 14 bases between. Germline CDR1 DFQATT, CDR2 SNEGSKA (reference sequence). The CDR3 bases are TGCAGTGCTTCCTCCGGGCCTCGAGAGACCCAGTACTTC. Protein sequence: CSASSGPRETQYF.

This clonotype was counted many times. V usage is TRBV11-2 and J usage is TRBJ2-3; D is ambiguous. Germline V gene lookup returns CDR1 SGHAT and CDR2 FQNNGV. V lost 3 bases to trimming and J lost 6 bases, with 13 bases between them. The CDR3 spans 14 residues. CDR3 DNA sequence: TGTGCCAGCAGCTTCGGGCCGACCGCGGATACGCAGTATTTT. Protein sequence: CASSFGPTADTQYF.

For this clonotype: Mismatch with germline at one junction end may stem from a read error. The CDR3 DNA sequence: TGTGCCAGCAGTGGAGACAGGGGACGATACGAGCAGTGCTTC. Its translation is CASSGDRGRYEQCF. V is TRBV2 and J is TRBJ2-7; 8 nucleotides line up with TRBD1. The CDR3 extends over 14 amino acids. The V gene's germline CDR1 is SNHLY and CDR2 FYNNEI. Together with reference TRBV2 and TRBJ2-7, the CDR3 gives the full variable domain: EPEVTQTPSHQVTQMGQEVILRCVPISNHLYFYWYRQILGQKVEFLVSFYNNEISEKSEIFDDQFSVERPDGSNFTLKIRSTKLEDSAMYFCASSGDRGRYEQCFGPGTRLTVT.

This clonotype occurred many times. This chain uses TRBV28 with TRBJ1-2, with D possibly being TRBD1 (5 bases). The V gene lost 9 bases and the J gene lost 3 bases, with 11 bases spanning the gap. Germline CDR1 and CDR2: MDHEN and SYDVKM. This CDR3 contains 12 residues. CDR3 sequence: CARWGPDYGYTF. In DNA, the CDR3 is TGTGCCAGGTGGGGACCCGACTATGGCTACACCTTC.

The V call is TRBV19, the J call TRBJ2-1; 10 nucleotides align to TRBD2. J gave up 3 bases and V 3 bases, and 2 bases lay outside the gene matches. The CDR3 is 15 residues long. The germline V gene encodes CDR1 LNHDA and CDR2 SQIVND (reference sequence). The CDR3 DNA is TGTGCCAGTAGTATGGAGCGGGGGGGCTACAATGAGCAGTTCTTC. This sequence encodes CASSMERGGYNEQFF.

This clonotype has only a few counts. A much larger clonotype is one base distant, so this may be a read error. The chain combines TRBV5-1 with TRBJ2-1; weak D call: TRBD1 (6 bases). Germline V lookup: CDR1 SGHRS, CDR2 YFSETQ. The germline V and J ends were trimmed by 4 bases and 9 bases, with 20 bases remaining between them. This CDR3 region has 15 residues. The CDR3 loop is CASSPAGTTWSEQFF. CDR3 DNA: TGCGCCAGCAGCCCAGCCGGGACAACTTGGAGTGAGCAGTTCTTC.

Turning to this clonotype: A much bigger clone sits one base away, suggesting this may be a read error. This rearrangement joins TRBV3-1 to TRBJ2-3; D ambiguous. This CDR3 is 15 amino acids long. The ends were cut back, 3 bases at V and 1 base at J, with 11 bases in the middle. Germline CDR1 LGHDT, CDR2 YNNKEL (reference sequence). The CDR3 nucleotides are TGTGCCAGCAGCCACCCCCCACTGGGCACAGATACGCAGTATTTT. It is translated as CASSHPPLGTDTQYF.

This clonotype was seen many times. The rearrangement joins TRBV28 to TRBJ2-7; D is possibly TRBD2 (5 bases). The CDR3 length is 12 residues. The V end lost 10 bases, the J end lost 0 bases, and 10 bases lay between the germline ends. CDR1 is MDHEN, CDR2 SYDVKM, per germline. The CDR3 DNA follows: TGTGCCACTCGGGGTAGCTCCTACGAGCAGTACTTC. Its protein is CATRGSSYEQYF.

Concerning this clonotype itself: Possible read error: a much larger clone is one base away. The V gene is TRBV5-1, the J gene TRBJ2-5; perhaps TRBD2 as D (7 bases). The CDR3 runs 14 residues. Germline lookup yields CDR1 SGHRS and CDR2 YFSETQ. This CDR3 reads CASSLAWGGETLYF. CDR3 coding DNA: TGCGCCAGCAGCTTGGCTTGGGGGGGCGAGACCCTGTACTTC.

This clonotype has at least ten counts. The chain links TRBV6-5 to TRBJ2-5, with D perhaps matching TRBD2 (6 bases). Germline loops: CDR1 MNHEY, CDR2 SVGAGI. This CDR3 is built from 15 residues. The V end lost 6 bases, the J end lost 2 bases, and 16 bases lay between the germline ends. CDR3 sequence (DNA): TGTGCCAGCAGGTTGGCCGGGAGCCGGCAAGAGACCCAGTACTTC. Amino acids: CASRLAGSRQETQYF.

CDR3 protein: CASSQETMAPQHF. In DNA form, the CDR3 reads TGTGCCAGCAGCCAAGAAACGATGGCGCCCCAGCATTTT. The rearrangement uses TRBV14 and TRBJ1-5; D is ambiguous. This CDR3 is built from 13 residues. The V end lost 0 bases, the J end lost 9 bases, and 9 bases lay between the germline ends. Germline values: CDR1 SGHDN, CDR2 FVKESK. The entire variable domain, with the rest obtained from reference TRBV14 and TRBJ1-5, is as follows: EAGVTQFPSHSVIEKGQTVTLRCDPISGHDNLYWYRRVMGKEIKFLLHFVKESKQDESGMPNNRFLAERTGGTYSTLKVQPAELEDSGVYFCASSQETMAPQHFGDGTRLSIL.

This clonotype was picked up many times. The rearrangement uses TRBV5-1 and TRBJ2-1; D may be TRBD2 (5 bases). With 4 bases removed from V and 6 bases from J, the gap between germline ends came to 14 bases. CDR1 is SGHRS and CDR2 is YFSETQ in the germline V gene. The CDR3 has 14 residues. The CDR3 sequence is CASSTLALRNEQFF. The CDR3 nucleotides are TGCGCCAGCAGCACTCTAGCACTTCGCAATGAGCAGTTCTTC.

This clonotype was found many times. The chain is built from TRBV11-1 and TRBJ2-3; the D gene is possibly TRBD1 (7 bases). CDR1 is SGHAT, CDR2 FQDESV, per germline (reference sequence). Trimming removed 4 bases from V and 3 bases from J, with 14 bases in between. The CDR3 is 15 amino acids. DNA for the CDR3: TGTGCCAGCAGCTCCGCAGGGGGACTTACAGATACGCAGTATTTT. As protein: CASSSAGGLTDTQYF. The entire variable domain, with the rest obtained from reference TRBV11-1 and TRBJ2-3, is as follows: EAEVAQSPRYKITEKSQAVAFWCDPISGHATLYWYRQILGQGPELLVQFQDESVVDDSQLPKDRFSAERLKGVDSTLKIQPAELGDSAMYLCASSSAGGLTDTQYFGPGTRLTVL.

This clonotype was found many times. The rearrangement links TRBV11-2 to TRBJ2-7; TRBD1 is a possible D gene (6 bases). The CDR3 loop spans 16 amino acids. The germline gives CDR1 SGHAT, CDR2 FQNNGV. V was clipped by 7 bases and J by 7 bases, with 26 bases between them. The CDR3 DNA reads TGTGCCAGCAACCTTATAGGGGGTGGTCCAACTGTGGAGCAGTACTTC. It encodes CASNLIGGGPTVEQYF.

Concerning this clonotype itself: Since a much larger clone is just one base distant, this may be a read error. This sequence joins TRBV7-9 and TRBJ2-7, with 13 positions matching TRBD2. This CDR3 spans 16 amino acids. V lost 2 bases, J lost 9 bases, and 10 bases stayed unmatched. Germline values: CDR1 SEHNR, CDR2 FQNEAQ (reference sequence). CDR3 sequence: CASSLTPRTSGSMQYF. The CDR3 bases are TGTGCCAGCAGCTTAACTCCGAGGACTAGCGGGAGTATGCAGTACTTC.

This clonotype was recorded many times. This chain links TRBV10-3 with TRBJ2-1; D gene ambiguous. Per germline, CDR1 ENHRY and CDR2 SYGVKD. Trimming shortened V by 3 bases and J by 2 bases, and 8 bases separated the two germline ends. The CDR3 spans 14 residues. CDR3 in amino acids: CAISEVVTYNEQFF. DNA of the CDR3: TGTGCCATCAGTGAAGTAGTAACCTACAATGAGCAGTTCTTC.

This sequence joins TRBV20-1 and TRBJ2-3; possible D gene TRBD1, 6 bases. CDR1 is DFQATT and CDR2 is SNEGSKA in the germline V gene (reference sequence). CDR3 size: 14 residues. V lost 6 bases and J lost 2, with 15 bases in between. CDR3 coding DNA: TGCAGTGCGGGGGCTAGGGGTGTCACAGATACGCAGTATTTT. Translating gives CSAGARGVTDTQYF.

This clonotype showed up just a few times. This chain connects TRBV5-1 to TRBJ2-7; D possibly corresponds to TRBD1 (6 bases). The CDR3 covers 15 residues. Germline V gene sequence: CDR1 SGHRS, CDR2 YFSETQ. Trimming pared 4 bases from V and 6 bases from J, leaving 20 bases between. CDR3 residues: CASSLSGTPTVEQYF. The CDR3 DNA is TGCGCCAGCAGCCTGTCCGGGACACCGACGGTCGAGCAGTACTTC.

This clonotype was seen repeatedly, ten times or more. CDR3 nucleotide sequence: TGCAGTGCTCGCGACGGGAGCTCCTACAATGAGCAGTTCTTC. Protein sequence: CSARDGSSYNEQFF. The J gene is TRBJ2-1, the V gene TRBV20-1; TRBD2 might be the D (6 bases). Between the trimmed V and J ends, which lost 5 bases and 0 bases, there was a span of 11 bases. This CDR3 is built from 14 residues. Germline lookup yields CDR1 DFQATT and CDR2 SNEGSKA (reference sequence).

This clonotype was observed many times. The CDR3 sequence is CSATGFSYNEQFF. CDR3 nucleotide sequence: TGCAGTGCTACGGGCTTCTCCTACAATGAGCAGTTCTTC. The rearrangement joins TRBV20-1 to TRBJ2-1, with D hard to call. The CDR3 covers 13 residues. The V and J ends lost 4 bases and 0 bases respectively, with 7 bases between them. The germline V gene has CDR1 DFQATT and CDR2 SNEGSKA (reference sequence).

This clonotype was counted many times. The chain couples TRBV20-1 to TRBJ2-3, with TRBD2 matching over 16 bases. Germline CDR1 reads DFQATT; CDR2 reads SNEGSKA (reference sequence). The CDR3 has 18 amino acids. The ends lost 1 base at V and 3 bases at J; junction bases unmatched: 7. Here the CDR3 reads CSARVGGLAGGATDTQYF. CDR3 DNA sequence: TGCAGTGCTAGAGTAGGGGGACTAGCGGGGGGGGCGACAGATACGCAGTATTTT.

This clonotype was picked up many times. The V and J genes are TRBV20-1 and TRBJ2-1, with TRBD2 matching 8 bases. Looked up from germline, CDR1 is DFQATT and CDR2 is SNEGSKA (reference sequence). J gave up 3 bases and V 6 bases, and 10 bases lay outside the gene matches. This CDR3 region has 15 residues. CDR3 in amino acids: CSANSGGRDYNEQFF. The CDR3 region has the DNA TGCAGTGCAAACTCGGGAGGGCGTGACTACAATGAGCAGTTCTTC.

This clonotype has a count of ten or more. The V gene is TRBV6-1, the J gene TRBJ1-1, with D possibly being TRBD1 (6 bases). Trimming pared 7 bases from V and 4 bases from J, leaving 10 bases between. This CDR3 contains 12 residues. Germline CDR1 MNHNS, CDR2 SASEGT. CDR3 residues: CASKQGFTEAFF. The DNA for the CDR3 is TGTGCCAGCAAACAGGGCTTCACTGAAGCTTTCTTT.

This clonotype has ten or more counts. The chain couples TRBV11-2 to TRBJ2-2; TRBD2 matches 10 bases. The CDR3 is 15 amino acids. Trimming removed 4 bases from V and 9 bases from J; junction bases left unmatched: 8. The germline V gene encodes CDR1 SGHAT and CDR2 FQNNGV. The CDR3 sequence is CASSSLAGEGRELFF. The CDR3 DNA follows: TGTGCCAGCAGCTCCCTAGCGGGAGAGGGAAGGGAGCTGTTTTTT.

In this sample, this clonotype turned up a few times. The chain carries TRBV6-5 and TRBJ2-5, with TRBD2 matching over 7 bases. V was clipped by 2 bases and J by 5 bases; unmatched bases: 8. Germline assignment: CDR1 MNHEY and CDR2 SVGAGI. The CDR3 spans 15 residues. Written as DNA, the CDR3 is TGTGCCAGCAGTTACCGGGGGGAGGTCCGGGAGACCCAGTACTTC. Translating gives CASSYRGEVRETQYF.

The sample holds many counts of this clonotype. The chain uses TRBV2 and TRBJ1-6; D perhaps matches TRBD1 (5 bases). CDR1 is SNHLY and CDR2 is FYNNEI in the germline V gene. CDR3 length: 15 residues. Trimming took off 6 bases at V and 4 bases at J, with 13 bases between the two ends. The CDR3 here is CASRTIGGYNSPLHF. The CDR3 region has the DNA TGTGCCAGCAGAACCATTGGGGGGTATAATTCACCCCTCCACTTT. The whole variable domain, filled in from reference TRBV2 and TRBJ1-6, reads EPEVTQTPSHQVTQMGQEVILRCVPISNHLYFYWYRQILGQKVEFLVSFYNNEISEKSEIFDDQFSVERPDGSNFTLKIRSTKLEDSAMYFCASRTIGGYNSPLHFGNGTRLTVT.

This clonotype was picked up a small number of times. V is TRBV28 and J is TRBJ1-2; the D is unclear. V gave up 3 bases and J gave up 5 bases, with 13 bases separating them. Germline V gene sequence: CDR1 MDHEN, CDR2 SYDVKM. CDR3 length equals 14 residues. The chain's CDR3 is CASSFGQNVYGYTF. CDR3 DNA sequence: TGTGCCAGCAGTTTCGGCCAGAACGTTTATGGCTACACCTTC.

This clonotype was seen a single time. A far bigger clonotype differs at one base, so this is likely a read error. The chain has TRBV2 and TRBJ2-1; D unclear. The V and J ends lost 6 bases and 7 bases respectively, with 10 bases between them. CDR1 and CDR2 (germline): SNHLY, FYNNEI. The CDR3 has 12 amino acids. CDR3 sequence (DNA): TGTGCCAGCAGCCGCAGCGAGAATGAGCAGTTCTTC. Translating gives CASSRSENEQFF.

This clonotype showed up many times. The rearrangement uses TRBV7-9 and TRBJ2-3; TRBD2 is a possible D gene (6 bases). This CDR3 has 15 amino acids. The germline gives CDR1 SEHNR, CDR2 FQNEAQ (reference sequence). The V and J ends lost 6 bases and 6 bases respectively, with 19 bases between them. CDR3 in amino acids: CASSYSSGSLDTQYF. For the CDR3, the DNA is TGTGCCAGCAGTTACTCGTCCGGGAGTTTGGATACGCAGTATTTT.